The clone carrying this T cell receptor beta chain was counted a few times. The sample originates from a study of regulatory T cells in long-lasting Graves disease. Time point denoted: persistent/refractory GD, antithyroid drugs over 5 years with positive TRAb. PBMC-derived RNA was used for the TCR library. This CDR3 region has 15 residues. Germline V lookup: CDR1 MNHGY, CDR2 SVAAGI. V lost 3 bases and J lost 4, with 12 bases in between. Libraries of TCR beta came from iRepertoire HTBI primers plus Arm-PCR of CDR3 regions. Each CDR3 protein gets one entry after TCRdb re-called the multiplex PCR reads with MiXCR. The data contain a few hundred thousand distinct CDR3 sequences, 22% of them singletons.

J is TRBJ2-2 and V is TRBV6-9; D is unresolved. Material: peripheral blood mononuclear cells (PBMCs), obtained when the disease was refractory, from a patient treated with antithyroid drugs. The source of this sequence is a female donor with Graves disease. The CDR3 DNA sequence: TGTGCCAGCAGTTACACGAAGCCCAGCACCGGGGAGCTGTTTTTT. Translating gives CASSYTKPSTGELFF.